This is a list of T cell receptor beta chains from one sample in a study of blood T cell repertoires in COVID-19. Some clones are missing from TCRdb's copy, which holds only in-frame ones; the method was immunoSEQ multiplex PCR. The data show some 100,000 clones, around 81% seen once. Sequencing input: peripheral blood. These receptors were obtained from a man aged 45-65 years with active or convalescent COVID-19. Each CDR3 is given with its conserved first and last residue. D genes are given only for firm matches. A row's size may be missing; if present it is once, few, many or a size class.

V gene	D gene	J gene	clone size	CDR3 protein	CDR3 DNA
TRBV28	TRBD1	TRBJ1-1	.	CASSYRGGSGTEAFF	TGTGCCAGCAGTTACAGGGGTGGTTCTGGGACTGAAGCTTTCTTT
TRBV28	.	TRBJ1-4	.	CASNWGLEEKLFF	TGTGCCAGCAATTGGGGGCTCGAAGAAAAACTGTTTTTT
TRBV30	TRBD1	TRBJ2-1	.	CAWSTLRGGTYNEQFF	TGTGCCTGGAGTACACTTCGAGGGGGCACCTACAATGAGCAGTTCTTC
TRBV7-2	TRBD2	TRBJ2-2	.	CASSSTRMGGAGELFF	TGTGCCAGCAGCTCTACGCGGATGGGGGGGGCCGGGGAGCTGTTTTTT
TRBV20-1	.	TRBJ1-2	few	CSAKSGRGYTF	TGCAGTGCTAAATCGGGGAGGGGCTACACCTTC
TRBV11-3	TRBD2	TRBJ2-7	.	CASSFGGRDSYEQYF	TGTGCCAGCAGCTTTGGCGGGAGAGACTCCTACGAGCAGTACTTC
TRBV11-3	TRBD2	TRBJ2-7	.	CASSLTGLAGAYEQYF	TGTGCCAGCAGTTTAACGGGACTAGCGGGGGCCTACGAGCAGTACTTC
TRBV2	TRBD2	TRBJ2-5	.	CASTRGGREETQYF	TGTGCCAGCACCCGGGGGGGCCGGGAGGAGACCCAGTACTTC
TRBV2	TRBD2	TRBJ2-7	.	CASKERESSYEQYF	TGTGCCAGCAAGGAGCGGGAGAGCTCCTACGAGCAGTACTTC
TRBV6-5	.	TRBJ1-6	.	CASSSQTALDSPLHF	TGTGCCAGCAGTTCCCAGACAGCGTTGGATTCACCCCTCCACTTT
TRBV5-1	TRBD2	TRBJ2-7	.	CASSFPEAGGRVRYEQYF	TGCGCCAGCAGCTTTCCAGAAGCGGGAGGGCGAGTCAGATACGAGCAGTACTTC
TRBV7-3	TRBD2	TRBJ2-3	.	CASSLNPSLAGGPDTQYF	TGTGCCAGCAGCTTAAACCCCTCACTAGCGGGAGGGCCAGATACGCAGTATTTT
TRBV9	.	TRBJ2-2	.	CASSVAGSGTGELFF	TGTGCCAGCAGCGTAGCTGGGAGCGGAACCGGGGAGCTGTTTTTT
TRBV30	.	TRBJ2-7	.	CAWSVFRLQEQYF	TGTGCCTGGAGTGTATTCAGGCTGCAGGAGCAGTACTTC
TRBV5-1	.	TRBJ2-1	.	CASSYGLPGNEQFF	TGCGCCAGCAGCTATGGACTCCCCGGGAATGAGCAGTTCTTC
TRBV3-1/TRBV3-2	TRBD1	TRBJ1-3	.	CASSQQGVENTIYF	TGTGCCAGCAGCCAACAGGGGGTGGAAAACACCATATATTTT
TRBV12-3/TRBV12-4	.	TRBJ1-3	.	CAIREFGNTIYF	TGTGCCATCCGGGAATTTGGAAACACCATATATTTT
TRBV6-5	.	TRBJ2-7	.	CASSDTPTYEQYF	TGTGCCAGCTCGGACACTCCCACCTACGAGCAGTACTTC
TRBV9	TRBD1	TRBJ2-7	few	CASSVSGTGEEQYF	TGTGCCAGCAGCGTTTCCGGGACAGGGGAAGAGCAGTACTTC
TRBV5-8	TRBD1	TRBJ2-7	.	CASSLGHSGTDPYEQYF	TGTGCCAGCAGCTTGGGGCACAGTGGGACAGATCCCTACGAGCAGTACTTC
TRBV30	.	TRBJ1-5	few	CAWSLQGDQPQHF	TGTGCCTGGAGTCTACAGGGTGATCAGCCCCAGCATTTT
TRBV11-2	TRBD1	TRBJ1-1	.	CASTPGQGDTEAFF	TGTGCCAGCACCCCCGGACAGGGAGATACTGAAGCTTTCTTT
TRBV6-5	.	TRBJ1-3	.	CASSSSTVGRNTIYF	TGTGCCAGCAGTTCCTCGACAGTAGGTCGAAACACCATATATTTT
TRBV11-2	TRBD1	TRBJ2-1	.	CASSLGGQGEQFF	TGTGCCAGCAGCTTAGGGGGACAGGGGGAGCAGTTCTTC
TRBV27	TRBD2	TRBJ2-7	.	CASSTASGSFDEQYF	TGTGCCAGCAGTACGGCTAGCGGGAGTTTCGACGAGCAGTACTTC
TRBV5-4	.	TRBJ2-6	.	CASSLRGGGPGANVLTF	TGTGCCAGCAGCTTACGAGGGGGGGGACCTGGGGCCAACGTCCTGACTTTC
TRBV24-1	TRBD1	TRBJ2-3	.	CATSDVQGVEDTQYF	TGTGCCACCAGTGATGTACAGGGGGTTGAAGATACGCAGTATTTT
TRBV29-1	TRBD2	TRBJ2-3	.	CSALAGAGYSTDTQYF	TGCAGCGCCCTAGCGGGAGCAGGTTATAGCACAGATACGCAGTATTTT
TRBV7-3	.	TRBJ1-1	.	CASSLFGEGEAFF	TGTGCCAGCAGCTTATTCGGGGAGGGTGAAGCTTTCTTT